Following are 28 T cell receptor beta chains from one sample sequenced in a study of cytomegalovirus exposure and HLA in healthy donors. PCR primers comprised 60 Vbeta and 13 Jbeta primers. Method: immunoSEQ multiplex PCR; TCRdb's copy keeps in-frame clones and lacks some. Of 200,000 to 250,000 clones listed, 78% are singletons. The sequencing sample was made of PBMCs. All receptors derive from a male donor in good health and CMV-seronegative.

The chain joins TRBV19 to TRBJ2-7; the D gene is possibly TRBD1 (7 bases). The CDR3 consists of 13 residues. CDR1 LNHDA and CDR2 SQIVND come from the germline V gene (reference sequence). V gave up 5 bases and J gave up 3 bases, with 11 bases separating them. The CDR3 loop reads CASSAGTVYEQYF. The DNA for the CDR3 is TGTGCCAGTAGTGCGGGGACAGTCTACGAGCAGTACTTC.

The chain carries TRBV29-1 and TRBJ1-1, with a weak D call TRBD1 (6 bases). V was pared by 7 bases and J by 1 base, with 10 bases between. Germline V gene data show CDR1 as SQVTM and CDR2 as ANQGSEA. The CDR3 extends over 12 amino acids. Written as DNA, the CDR3 is TGCAGCGGTGGGACACCGAACACTGAAGCTTTCTTT. Its translation: CSGGTPNTEAFF.

The rearrangement links TRBV27 to TRBJ2-1; 7 bases are a match to TRBD1. Per germline, CDR1 MNHEY and CDR2 SMNVEV (reference sequence). Trimming took 6 bases from V and 3 from J; bases not matched to a gene: 5. The CDR3 is made up of 14 amino acids. CDR3 nucleotide sequence: TGTGCCAGCAGCTCGCAGGGGGTCTACAATGAGCAGTTCTTC. It codes for CASSSQGVYNEQFF.

The chain is built from TRBV6-1 and TRBJ2-7, with 15 bases identical to TRBD2. The CDR3 consists of 14 residues. The germline CDR1 and CDR2 sequences are MNHNS and SASEGT. The V and J ends lost 5 bases and 7 bases, in that order; junction bases with no gene match: 3. CDR3 nucleotide sequence: TGTGCCAGCAGTCGGACTAGCGGGAGGGTAGAGCAGTACTTC. Amino acids: CASSRTSGRVEQYF.

Only a few counts were recorded for this clone. This chain connects TRBV11-3 to TRBJ2-1; D might be TRBD1 (5 bases). From germline, CDR1 is SGHNT and CDR2 YENEEA. This CDR3 spans 13 amino acids. The ends were cut back, 5 bases at V and 10 bases at J, with 15 bases in the middle. CDR3 in amino acids: CASSAGILGEQFF. CDR3 coding DNA: TGTGCCAGCAGCGCAGGGATCTTGGGCGAGCAGTTCTTC.

This chain links TRBV6-1 with TRBJ2-7; possible D gene TRBD2, 6 bases. Germline V CDR1 and CDR2: MNHNS, SASEGT. The germline V and J ends were trimmed by 1 base and 4 bases, with 17 bases remaining between them. CDR3 length: 16 amino acids. The CDR3 sequence: CASSEGVRDRIYEQYF. The CDR3 DNA sequence: TGTGCCAGCAGTGAAGGGGTGCGGGACCGAATATACGAGCAGTACTTC.

This clone came up a few times. This sequence joins TRBV6-1 and TRBJ2-7; possibly TRBD1 for D (5 bases). The CDR3 covers 14 residues. Germline CDR1 reads MNHNS; CDR2 reads SASEGT. Trimming took 4 bases from V and 2 from J, leaving 12 bases between them. CDR3 sequence: CASSALTVTYEQYF. For the CDR3, the DNA is TGTGCCAGCAGTGCACTGACAGTAACCTACGAGCAGTACTTC.

This clone was detected a few times. V usage is TRBV6-6 and J usage is TRBJ1-1; 12 nucleotides align to TRBD1. The junction had 5 bases not matched to a gene; V was cut back by 6 bases and J by 0 bases. Per the germline V gene, CDR1 is MNHNY and CDR2 is SVGAGI (reference sequence). The length of the CDR3 is 16 residues. The CDR3 region is CASSSGQGALNTEAFF. For the CDR3, the DNA is TGTGCCAGCAGCTCGGGACAGGGGGCTTTGAACACTGAAGCTTTCTTT.

This chain links TRBV6-1 with TRBJ2-5; unclear D gene. The germline gives CDR1 MNHNS, CDR2 SASEGT. The germline V and J ends were trimmed by 1 base and 2 bases, with 8 bases remaining between them. The CDR3 is 14 amino acids. CDR3 sequence: CASSEGRLQETQYF. The CDR3 nucleotides are TGTGCCAGCAGTGAAGGGCGGTTGCAAGAGACCCAGTACTTC.

The sample holds one count of this clone. This chain links TRBV5-6 with TRBJ2-5; D might be TRBD1 (5 bases). The assigned J gene may be wrong: the sequence end matches TRBJ2-7 better. The CDR3 consists of 14 residues. The germline CDR1 and CDR2 sequences are SGHDT and YYEEEE. CDR3 bases: TGTGCCAGCAGCTTTCAGGGTGCCTCCTACGAGCAGTACTTC. It translates to CASSFQGASYEQYF.

The genes are TRBV7-2 and TRBJ2-7, with TRBD2 identical over 8 bases. Germline V CDR1 and CDR2: SGHTA, FQGNSA. J gave up 2 bases and V 1 base, and 4 bases lay outside the gene matches. This CDR3 spans 15 amino acids. In DNA, the CDR3 is TGTGCCAGCAGCTTAGGGACCGGGAGGGCCTACGAGCAGTACTTC. It is translated as CASSLGTGRAYEQYF. The whole variable domain, remainder taken from reference TRBV7-2 and TRBJ2-7, is GAGVSQSPSNKVTEKGKDVELRCDPISGHTALYWYRQSLGQGLEFLIYFQGNSAPDKSGLPSDRFSAERTGGSVSTLTIQRTQQEDSAVYLCASSLGTGRAYEQYFGPGTRLTVT.

CDR3 amino acids: CASTRGGAEAFF. The DNA of the CDR3 is TGTGCCAGCACCCGAGGGGGGGCTGAAGCTTTCTTT. V is TRBV6-5 and J is TRBJ1-1, with D possibly matching TRBD1 (6 bases). The germline CDR1 and CDR2 sequences are MNHEY and SVGAGI. CDR3 length equals 12 residues. V gave up 7 bases and J gave up 6 bases, with 12 bases separating them.

This chain connects TRBV14 to TRBJ2-7, with 7 nucleotides matching TRBD1. V shed 4 bases and J 6 bases; nucleotides not matched to a gene: 3. Germline CDR1 is SGHDN and CDR2 is FVKESK. The CDR3 is 12 residues long. The CDR3: CASSRTGAEQYF. The CDR3 DNA reads as TGTGCCAGCAGCCGTACAGGGGCCGAGCAGTACTTC.

The rearrangement links TRBV2 to TRBJ1-4; D not certain. V lost 5 bases, J lost 0 bases, and 7 bases lay in between. The germline gives CDR1 SNHLY, CDR2 FYNNEI. The CDR3 runs 14 residues. CDR3 in DNA: TGTGCCAGCAGTCCAGTTGCAACTAATGAAAAACTGTTTTTT. As protein: CASSPVATNEKLFF.

This clone was picked up a small number of times. The V and J genes are TRBV28 and TRBJ1-5, with a possible D match to TRBD1 (5 bases). This CDR3 comprises 14 residues. Trimming left V 2 bases short and J 3 bases short, with 8 bases between. Germline CDR1 is MDHEN and CDR2 is SYDVKM. For the CDR3, the DNA is TGTGCCAGCAGTTTAGCACAGGTCAATCAGCCCCAGCATTTT. This gives the protein CASSLAQVNQPQHF.

The V call is TRBV11-3, the J call TRBJ1-2; a possible D gene is TRBD1 (6 bases). Trimming stripped 5 bases from V and 4 bases from J, with 8 bases between. The CDR3 totals 12 residues. Germline V gene sequence: CDR1 SGHNT, CDR2 YENEEA. The CDR3 DNA reads TGTGCCAGCAGCAAAGGGGGCTATGGCTACACCTTC. It yields the protein CASSKGGYGYTF.

In regard to this clone: Other DNA sequences of this sample code for an identical CDR3. The rearrangement joins TRBV28 to TRBJ1-1; maybe TRBD1 (5 bases). Trimming took 3 bases from V and 4 from J, leaving 9 bases between them. From germline, CDR1 is MDHEN and CDR2 SYDVKM. There are 13 residues in the CDR3. CDR3 sequence reads: CASSLGGGTEAFF. The CDR3 DNA is TGTGCCAGCAGTTTGGGGGGAGGCACTGAAGCTTTCTTT. Supplemented by reference TRBV28 and TRBJ1-1, the full variable domain reads DVKVTQSSRYLVKRTGEKVFLECVQDMDHENMFWYRQDPGLGLRLIYFSYDVKMKEKGDIPEGYSVSREKKERFSLILESASTNQTSMYLCASSLGGGTEAFFGQGTRLTVV.

The rearrangement links TRBV5-1 to TRBJ2-3; 9 bases match TRBD2. CDR3 length: 14 residues. Unmatched junction bases numbered 2, after V lost 6 bases and J lost 0 bases. Germline CDR1 reads SGHRS; CDR2 reads YFSETQ. The CDR3 DNA sequence: TGCGCCAGCAAACTAGCGGGTAGCACAGATACGCAGTATTTT. Encoded protein: CASKLAGSTDTQYF.

The V and J genes are TRBV4-1 and TRBJ2-7; 8 nucleotides agree with TRBD2. The CDR3 extends over 15 amino acids. Germline V gives CDR1 MGHRA, CDR2 YSYEKL. Unmatched junction bases numbered 6, after V lost 3 bases and J lost 2 bases. The CDR3 reads CASSQRLAGTYEQYF. The DNA of the CDR3 is TGCGCCAGCAGCCAGCGGCTAGCGGGTACCTACGAGCAGTACTTC.

V is TRBV2 and J is TRBJ2-2; 10 positions match TRBD1. CDR3 length: 15 amino acids. V dropped 8 bases and J dropped 2; count of bases not matched to a gene: 5. The germline V gene encodes CDR1 SNHLY and CDR2 FYNNEI. The DNA for the CDR3 is TGTGCCAGCGGGAGACAGGGGGCTAACACCGGGGAGCTGTTTTTT. It specifies CASGRQGANTGELFF.

The chain's CDR3 is CASSRPGQVGYNEQFF. The CDR3 DNA sequence: TGCGCCAGCAGCCGACCAGGACAGGTAGGATACAATGAGCAGTTCTTC. The chain has TRBV4-1 and TRBJ2-1; 7 bases are shared with TRBD1. The germline V gene encodes CDR1 MGHRA and CDR2 YSYEKL. The CDR3 length is 16 residues. V lost 4 bases, J lost 4 bases, and 10 bases stayed unmatched.

The chain uses TRBV7-9 and TRBJ2-5, with D uncertain. CDR1 is SEHNR, CDR2 FQNEAQ, per germline (reference sequence). The V and J ends lost 10 bases and 4 bases respectively, with 10 bases between them. This CDR3 has 11 amino acids. The CDR3 sequence is CAIALGETQYF. The CDR3 nucleotides read TGTGCCATCGCGCTTGGAGAGACCCAGTACTTC.

V and J are TRBV18 and TRBJ1-1; perhaps TRBD1 as D (6 bases). CDR3 length: 17 amino acids. The V gene lost 1 base and the J gene lost 6 bases, with 21 bases spanning the gap. CDR1 and CDR2 from the germline V gene are KGHSH and LQKENI. The CDR3 region is CASSPQTTGLLGAEAFF. The CDR3 nucleotides are TGTGCCAGCTCACCACAAACGACAGGATTGTTGGGTGCTGAAGCTTTCTTT.

In this sample, this clone turned up a few times. This rearrangement joins TRBV7-2 to TRBJ2-2, with TRBD1 matching over 7 bases. The CDR3 runs 14 residues. In germline, CDR1 is SGHTA, CDR2 FQGNSA. The V gene end was trimmed by 4 bases and the J gene end by 1 base; junction bases not matched to a gene: 0. Here the CDR3 DNA reads TGTGCCAGCAGCTGGGACAGGAACACCGGGGAGCTGTTTTTT. Translating gives CASSWDRNTGELFF.

V gene TRBV7-3 combines with J gene TRBJ2-3, with 7 bases aligning to TRBD2. V trimming: 5 bases; J trimming: 2 bases; junction bases outside the gene matches: 4. Germline lookup yields CDR1 SGHTA and CDR2 FQGTGA. CDR3 length: 14 residues. This chain's CDR3 is CASSRAGITDTQYF. For the CDR3, the DNA is TGTGCCAGCAGCCGAGCGGGAATCACAGATACGCAGTATTTT.

V usage is TRBV9 and J usage is TRBJ1-4; D uncertain. Per germline, CDR1 SGDLS and CDR2 YYNGEE. Trimming shortened V by 4 bases and J by 4 bases, and 11 bases separated the two germline ends. This CDR3 is 14 amino acids long. As DNA, the CDR3 is TGTGCCAGCAGCCCAGACGGCGGTAATGAAAAACTGTTTTTT. This gives the protein CASSPDGGNEKLFF.

The chain combines TRBV4-2 with TRBJ1-2; unclear D gene. Trimming removed 6 bases at V and 0 bases at J, with 11 bases between. The CDR3 is 14 amino acids. Germline V gene lookup returns CDR1 LGHNA and CDR2 YNFKEQ. CDR3 region: CASREAATNYGYTF. Written as DNA, the CDR3 is TGTGCCAGCAGGGAGGCGGCAACTAACTATGGCTACACCTTC.

The V call is TRBV7-2, the J call TRBJ2-2; no firm D call. From germline, CDR1 is SGHTA and CDR2 FQGNSA. The length of the CDR3 is 16 residues. Trimming took 1 base from V and 2 from J, leaving 11 bases between them. The CDR3 loop is CASSLVGGINTGELFF. CDR3 nucleotide sequence: TGTGCCAGCAGCTTAGTTGGCGGAATAAACACCGGGGAGCTGTTTTTT.